The text below deals with one T cell receptor (beta chain). Its specificity is not known. Germline-derived CDR1 and CDR2 are SQVTM and ANQGSEA. Trimming shortened V by 4 bases and J by 4 bases, and 11 bases separated the two germline ends. CDR3 length equals 12 residues. This sample was taken from a study of STAT3 mutations in large granular lymphocyte leukemia. Study-wide results and caveats: In T-cell large granular lymphocyte leukemia, about half of patients showed multiple immunodominant subclonotypes.

Profiling relied on immunoSEQ multiplex PCR, and the TCRdb table lists in-frame clones only, not all of them. This sample has 17,000 or so clones, with about 90% found just once. The V gene is TRBV29-1, the J gene TRBJ2-7, with D possibly being TRBD1 (7 bases). The sequence was obtained from a man aged 60-69 years with T-cell large granular lymphocyte leukemia. Some clones in this sample may be carry-over from other donors' samples. The sequenced material came from peripheral blood mononuclear cells. CDR3 sequence: CSVVAGGYEQYF. DNA for the CDR3: TGCAGCGTTGTGGCAGGGGGGTACGAGCAGTACTTC.